This entry concerns a single T cell receptor beta chain. The repertoire was sequenced with immunoSEQ multiplex PCR; TCRdb's copy has only in-frame clones and lacks some. Among 45,000 to 70,000 clones listed, around 89% were seen once. The entry originates in a study of OX40 agonist ivuxolimab in advanced cancers. This CDR3 spans 14 amino acids. Trimming pared 2 bases from V and 5 bases from J, leaving 12 bases between. CDR1 and CDR2 (germline): KGHSH, LQKENI. The V gene is TRBV18, the J gene TRBJ2-5, with D perhaps being TRBD1 or TRBD2 (5 bases each). Sample: CD4+ or CD8+ T cells sorted from blood, taken in a trial of the OX40 agonist ivuxolimab. The sequence came from an adult with an advanced solid tumor such as melanoma, head and neck, liver or kidney cancer. CDR3 DNA: TGTGCCAGCTCACCATCGGGGCAGCGCGAGACCCAGTACTTC. Translation: CASSPSGQRETQYF.